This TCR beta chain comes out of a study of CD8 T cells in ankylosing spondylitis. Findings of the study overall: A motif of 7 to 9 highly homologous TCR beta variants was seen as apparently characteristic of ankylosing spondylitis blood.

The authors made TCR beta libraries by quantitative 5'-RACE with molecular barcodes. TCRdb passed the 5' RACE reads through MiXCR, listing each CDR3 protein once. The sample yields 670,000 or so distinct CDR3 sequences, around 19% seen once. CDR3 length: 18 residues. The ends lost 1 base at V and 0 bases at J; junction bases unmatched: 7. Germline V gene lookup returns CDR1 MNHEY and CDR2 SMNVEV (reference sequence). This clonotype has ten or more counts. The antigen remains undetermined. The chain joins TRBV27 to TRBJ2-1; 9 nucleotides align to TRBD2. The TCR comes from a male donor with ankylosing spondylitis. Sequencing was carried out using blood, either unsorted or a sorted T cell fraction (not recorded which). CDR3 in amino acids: CASSLLASGATSYNEQFF. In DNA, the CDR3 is TGTGCCAGCAGTTTATTGGCTAGCGGGGCAACCTCCTACAATGAGCAGTTCTTC.